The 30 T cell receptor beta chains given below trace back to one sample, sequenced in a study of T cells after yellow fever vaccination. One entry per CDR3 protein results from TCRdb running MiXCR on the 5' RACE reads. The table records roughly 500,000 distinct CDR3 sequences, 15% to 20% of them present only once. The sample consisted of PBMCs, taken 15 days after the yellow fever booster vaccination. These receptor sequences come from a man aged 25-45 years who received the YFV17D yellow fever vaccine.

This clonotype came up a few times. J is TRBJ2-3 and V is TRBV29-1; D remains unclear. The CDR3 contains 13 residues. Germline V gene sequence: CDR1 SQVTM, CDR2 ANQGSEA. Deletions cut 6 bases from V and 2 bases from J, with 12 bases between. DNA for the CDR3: TGCAGCGTCGGCATTTCGGCCACAGATACGCAGTATTTT. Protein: CSVGISATDTQYF.

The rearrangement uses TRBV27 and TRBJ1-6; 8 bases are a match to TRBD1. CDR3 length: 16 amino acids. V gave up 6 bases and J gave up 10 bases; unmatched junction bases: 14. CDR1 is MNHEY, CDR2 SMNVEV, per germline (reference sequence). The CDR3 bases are TGTGCCAGCAGCCATTTTCCGCAGGGGGCTTTCTCACCCCTCCACTTT. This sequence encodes CASSHFPQGAFSPLHF.

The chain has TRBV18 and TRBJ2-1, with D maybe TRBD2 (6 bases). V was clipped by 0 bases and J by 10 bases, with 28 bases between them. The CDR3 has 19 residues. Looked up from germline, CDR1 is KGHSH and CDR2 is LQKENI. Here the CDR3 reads CASSPPQVTSSLIAKEQFF. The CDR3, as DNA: TGTGCCAGCTCACCACCCCAAGTAACTAGCTCTCTAATCGCCAAGGAGCAGTTCTTC. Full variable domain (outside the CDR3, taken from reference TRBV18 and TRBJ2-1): NAGVMQNPRHLVRRRGQEARLRCSPMKGHSHVYWYRQLPEEGLKFMVYLQKENIIDESGMPKERFSAEFPKEGPSILRIQQVVRGDSAAYFCASSPPQVTSSLIAKEQFFGPGTRLTVL.

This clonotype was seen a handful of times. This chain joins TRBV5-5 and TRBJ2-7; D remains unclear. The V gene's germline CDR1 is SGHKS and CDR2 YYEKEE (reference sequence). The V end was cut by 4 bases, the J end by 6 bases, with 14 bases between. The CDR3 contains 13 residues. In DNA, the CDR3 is TGTGCCAGCAGCCCCACATTCGGGTCCGAGCAGTACTTC. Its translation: CASSPTFGSEQYF.

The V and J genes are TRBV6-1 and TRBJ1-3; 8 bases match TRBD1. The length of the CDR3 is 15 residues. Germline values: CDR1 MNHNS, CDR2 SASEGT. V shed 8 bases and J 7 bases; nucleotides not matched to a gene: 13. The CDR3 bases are TGTGCCAGCGGGTCCGGACAGGGACGAATGAACACCATATATTTT. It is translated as CASGSGQGRMNTIYF.

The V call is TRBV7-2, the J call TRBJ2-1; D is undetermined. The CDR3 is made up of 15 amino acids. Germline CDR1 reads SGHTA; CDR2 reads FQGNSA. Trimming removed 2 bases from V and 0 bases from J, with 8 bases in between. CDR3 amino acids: CASSLIPSSYNEQFF. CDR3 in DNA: TGTGCCAGCAGCTTAATCCCAAGCTCCTACAATGAGCAGTTCTTC.

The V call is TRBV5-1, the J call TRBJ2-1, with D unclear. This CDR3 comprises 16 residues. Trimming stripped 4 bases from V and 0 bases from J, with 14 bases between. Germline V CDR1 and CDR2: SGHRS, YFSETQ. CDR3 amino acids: CASSLPVGSSYNEQFF. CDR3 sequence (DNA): TGCGCCAGCAGCCTCCCGGTAGGAAGCTCCTACAATGAGCAGTTCTTC.

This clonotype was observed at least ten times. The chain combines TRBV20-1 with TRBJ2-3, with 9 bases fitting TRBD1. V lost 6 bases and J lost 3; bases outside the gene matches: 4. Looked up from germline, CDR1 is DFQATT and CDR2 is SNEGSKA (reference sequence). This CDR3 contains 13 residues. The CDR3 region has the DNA TGCAGTGCCCCGGACAGGGGAACAGATACGCAGTATTTT. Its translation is CSAPDRGTDTQYF.

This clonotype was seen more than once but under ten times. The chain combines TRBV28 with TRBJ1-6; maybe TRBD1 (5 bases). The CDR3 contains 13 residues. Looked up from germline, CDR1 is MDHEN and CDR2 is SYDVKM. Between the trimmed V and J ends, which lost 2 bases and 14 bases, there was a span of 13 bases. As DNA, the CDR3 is TGTGCCAGCAGTTTACTTCAGCGGGGGGCCCTCCACTTT. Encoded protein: CASSLLQRGALHF.

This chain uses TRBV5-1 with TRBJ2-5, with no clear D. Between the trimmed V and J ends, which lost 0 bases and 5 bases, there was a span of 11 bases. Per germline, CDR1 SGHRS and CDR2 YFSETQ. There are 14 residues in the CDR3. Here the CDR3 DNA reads TGCGCCAGCAGCTTGGAGTCTTCCAGGGAGACCCAGTACTTC. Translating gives CASSLESSRETQYF. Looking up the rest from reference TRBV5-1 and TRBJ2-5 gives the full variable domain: KAGVTQTPRYLIKTRGQQVTLSCSPISGHRSVSWYQQTPGQGLQFLFEYFSETQRNKGNFPGRFSGRQFSNSRSEMNVSTLELGDSALYLCASSLESSRETQYFGPGTRLLVL.

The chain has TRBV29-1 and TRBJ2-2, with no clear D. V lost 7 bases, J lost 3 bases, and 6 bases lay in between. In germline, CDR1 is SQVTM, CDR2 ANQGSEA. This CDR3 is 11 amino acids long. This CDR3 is CSAAHTGELFF. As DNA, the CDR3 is TGCAGCGCTGCCCACACCGGGGAGCTGTTTTTT.

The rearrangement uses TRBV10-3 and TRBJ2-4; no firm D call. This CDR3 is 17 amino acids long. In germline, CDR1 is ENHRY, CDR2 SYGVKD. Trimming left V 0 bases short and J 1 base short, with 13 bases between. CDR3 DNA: TGTGCCATCAGTGAGTCTGGCACACGGACCGCCAAAAACATTCAGTACTTC. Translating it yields CAISESGTRTAKNIQYF.

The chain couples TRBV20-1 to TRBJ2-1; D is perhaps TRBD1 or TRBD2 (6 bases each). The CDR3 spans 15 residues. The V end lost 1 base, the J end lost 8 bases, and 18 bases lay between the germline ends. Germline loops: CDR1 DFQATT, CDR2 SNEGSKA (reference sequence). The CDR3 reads CSARVPGATIYEQFF. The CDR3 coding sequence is TGCAGTGCTAGAGTTCCGGGGGCTACGATTTATGAGCAGTTCTTC.

CDR3 DNA sequence: TGCAGTGCCCTTAACCGGGACAGATCTTACGAGCAGTACTTC. It codes for CSALNRDRSYEQYF. V is TRBV20-1 and J is TRBJ2-7; 7 nucleotides match TRBD1. Germline lookup yields CDR1 DFQATT and CDR2 SNEGSKA (reference sequence). V gave up 6 bases and J gave up 4 bases; unmatched junction bases: 12. There are 14 residues in the CDR3.

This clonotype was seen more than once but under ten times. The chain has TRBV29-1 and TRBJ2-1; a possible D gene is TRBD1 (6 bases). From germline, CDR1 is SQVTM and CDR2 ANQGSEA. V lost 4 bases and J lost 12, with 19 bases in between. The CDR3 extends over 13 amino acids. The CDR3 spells CSVVSPGTRGQFF. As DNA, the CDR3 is TGCAGCGTTGTTAGTCCTGGGACCAGGGGGCAGTTCTTC.

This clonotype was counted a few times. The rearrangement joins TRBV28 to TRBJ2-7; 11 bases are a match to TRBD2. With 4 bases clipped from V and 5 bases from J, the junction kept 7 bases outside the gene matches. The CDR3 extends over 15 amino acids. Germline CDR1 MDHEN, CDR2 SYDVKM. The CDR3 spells CASSSLTSGRNEQYF. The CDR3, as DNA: TGTGCCAGCAGTTCTCTTACTAGCGGGAGAAACGAGCAGTACTTC.

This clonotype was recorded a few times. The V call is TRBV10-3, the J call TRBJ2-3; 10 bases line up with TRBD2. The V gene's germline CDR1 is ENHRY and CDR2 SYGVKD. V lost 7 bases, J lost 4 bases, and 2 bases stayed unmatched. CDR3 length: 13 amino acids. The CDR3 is CAITSGSSDTQYF. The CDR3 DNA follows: TGTGCCATCACTAGCGGGAGTTCAGATACGCAGTATTTT.

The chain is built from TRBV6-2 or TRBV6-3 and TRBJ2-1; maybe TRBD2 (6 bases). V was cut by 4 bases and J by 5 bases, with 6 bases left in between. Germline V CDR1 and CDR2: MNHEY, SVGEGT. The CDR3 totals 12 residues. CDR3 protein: CASSWGDNEQFF. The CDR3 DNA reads TGTGCCAGCAGTTGGGGGGACAATGAGCAGTTCTTC.

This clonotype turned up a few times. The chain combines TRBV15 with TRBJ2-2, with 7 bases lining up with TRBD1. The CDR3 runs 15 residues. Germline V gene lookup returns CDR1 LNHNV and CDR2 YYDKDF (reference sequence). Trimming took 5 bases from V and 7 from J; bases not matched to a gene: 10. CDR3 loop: CATSGDRPGVGELFF. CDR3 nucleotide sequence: TGTGCCACCAGCGGGGACAGACCAGGGGTCGGGGAGCTGTTTTTT. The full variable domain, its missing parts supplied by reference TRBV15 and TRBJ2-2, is DAMVIQNPRYQVTQFGKPVTLSCSQTLNHNVMYWYQQKSSQAPKLLFHYYDKDFNNEADTPDNFQSRRPNTSFCFLDIRSPGLGDTAMYLCATSGDRPGVGELFFGEGSRLTVL.

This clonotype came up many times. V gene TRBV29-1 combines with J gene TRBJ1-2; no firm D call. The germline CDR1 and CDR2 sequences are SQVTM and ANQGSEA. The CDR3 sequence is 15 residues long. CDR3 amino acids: CSINPPLDGDYGYTF. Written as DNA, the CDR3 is TGCAGTATCAATCCTCCCTTGGACGGAGACTATGGCTACACCTTC. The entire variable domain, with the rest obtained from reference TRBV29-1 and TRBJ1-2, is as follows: SAVISQKPSRDICQRGTSLTIQCQVDSQVTMMFWYRQQPGQSLTLIATANQGSEATYESGFVIDKFPISRPNLTFSTLTVSNMSPEDSSIYLCSINPPLDGDYGYTFGSGTRLTVV.

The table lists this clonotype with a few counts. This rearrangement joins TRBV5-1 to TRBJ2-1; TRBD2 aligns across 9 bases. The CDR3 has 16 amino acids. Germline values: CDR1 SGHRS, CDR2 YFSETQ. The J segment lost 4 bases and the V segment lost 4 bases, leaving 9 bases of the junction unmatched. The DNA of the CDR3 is TGCGCCAGCAGCCCCGTTACTAGCGGGCCTTACAATGAGCAGTTCTTC. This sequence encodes CASSPVTSGPYNEQFF.

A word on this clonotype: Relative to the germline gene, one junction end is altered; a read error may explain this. CDR3 region: CASSLYRGQGTQYF. DNA for the CDR3: TGTGCCAGCAGTTTATACAGGGGGCAAGGGACCCAGTACTTC. This chain connects TRBV12-3 or TRBV12-4 to TRBJ2-5, with TRBD1 matching 9 bases. This CDR3 has 14 residues.

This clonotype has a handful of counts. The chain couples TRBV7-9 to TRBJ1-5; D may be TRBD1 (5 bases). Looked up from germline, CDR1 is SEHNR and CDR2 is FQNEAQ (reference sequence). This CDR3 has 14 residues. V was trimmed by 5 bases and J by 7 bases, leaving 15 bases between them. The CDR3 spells CASSQDGGRQPQHF. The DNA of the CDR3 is TGTGCCAGCAGCCAAGATGGGGGTCGGCAGCCCCAGCATTTT.

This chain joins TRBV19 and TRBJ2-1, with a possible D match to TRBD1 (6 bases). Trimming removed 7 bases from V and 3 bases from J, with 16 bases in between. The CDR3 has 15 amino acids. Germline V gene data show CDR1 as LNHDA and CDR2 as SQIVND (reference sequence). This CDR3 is CASTRQAGLYNEQFF. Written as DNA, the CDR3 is TGTGCCAGTACAAGACAGGCCGGCCTCTACAATGAGCAGTTCTTC.

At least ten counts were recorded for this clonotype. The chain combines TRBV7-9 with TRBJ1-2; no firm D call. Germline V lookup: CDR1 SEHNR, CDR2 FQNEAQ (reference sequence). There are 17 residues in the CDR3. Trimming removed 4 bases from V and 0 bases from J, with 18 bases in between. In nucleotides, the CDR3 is TGTGCCAGCAGCTACCGGACTGTTGAGGTTTCTAACTATGGCTACACCTTC. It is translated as CASSYRTVEVSNYGYTF.

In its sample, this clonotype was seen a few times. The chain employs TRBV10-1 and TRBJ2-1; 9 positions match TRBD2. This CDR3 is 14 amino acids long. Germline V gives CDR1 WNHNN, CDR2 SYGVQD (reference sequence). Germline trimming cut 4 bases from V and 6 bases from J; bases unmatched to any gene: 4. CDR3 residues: CASSALAGRNEQFF. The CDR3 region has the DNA TGCGCCAGCAGTGCACTAGCGGGTCGCAATGAGCAGTTCTTC.

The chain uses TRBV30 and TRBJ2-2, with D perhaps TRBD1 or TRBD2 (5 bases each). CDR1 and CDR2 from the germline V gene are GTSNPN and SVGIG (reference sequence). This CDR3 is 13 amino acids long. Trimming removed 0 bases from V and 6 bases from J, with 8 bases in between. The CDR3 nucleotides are TGTGCCTGGAGTGTATGGGACGCCGGGGAGCTGTTTTTT. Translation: CAWSVWDAGELFF. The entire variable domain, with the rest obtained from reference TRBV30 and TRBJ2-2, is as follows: SQTIHQWPATLVQPVGSPLSLECTVEGTSNPNLYWYRQAAGRGLQLLFYSVGIGQISSEVPQNLSASRPQDRQFILSSKKLLLSDSGFYLCAWSVWDAGELFFGEGSRLTVL.

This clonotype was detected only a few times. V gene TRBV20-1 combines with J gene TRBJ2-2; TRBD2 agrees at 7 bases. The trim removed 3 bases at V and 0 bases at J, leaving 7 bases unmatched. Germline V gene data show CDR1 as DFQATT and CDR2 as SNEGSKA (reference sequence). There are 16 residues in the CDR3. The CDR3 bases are TGCAGTGCTAGCCGAATCGGACTAGCGAACACCGGGGAGCTGTTTTTT. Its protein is CSASRIGLANTGELFF.

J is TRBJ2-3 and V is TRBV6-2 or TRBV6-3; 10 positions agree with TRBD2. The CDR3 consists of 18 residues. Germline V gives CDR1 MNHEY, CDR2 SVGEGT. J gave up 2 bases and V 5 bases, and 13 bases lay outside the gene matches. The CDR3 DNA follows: TGTGCCAGCAGTGATACTCTTGGACTAGCGGAGAACACAGATACGCAGTATTTT. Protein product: CASSDTLGLAENTDTQYF.

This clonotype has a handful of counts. This chain's CDR3 is CASGFVEPQHF. In nucleotides, the CDR3 is TGTGCTAGTGGTTTCGTTGAGCCCCAGCATTTT. The chain recombines TRBV12-5 with TRBJ1-5; D is unresolved. The CDR3 extends over 11 amino acids. Deletions cut 3 bases from V and 8 bases from J, with 5 bases between. CDR1 is LGHNT, CDR2 FRNRAP, per germline.